This T cell receptor beta chain was sequenced for a study of T cell changes during pregnancy in multiple sclerosis. Germline V gives CDR1 SGDLS, CDR2 YYNGEE. Trimming cost V 4 bases and J 0 bases; bases outside gene matches: 3. There are 16 residues in the CDR3. TCRdb keeps only in-frame clones here, not all; method: immunoSEQ multiplex PCR. This sample has tens of thousands of clones, with approximately 89% found just once. This clone was seen only once. The TCR sequence derives from a female donor in good health, enrolled as a control in a pregnancy study. J is TRBJ2-3 and V is TRBV9; 12 bases are shared with TRBD2. Material: CD4+ T cells from peripheral blood mononuclear cells, obtained after pregnancy. CDR3 loop: CASSTSGRHSTDTQYF. CDR3 nucleotides: TGTGCCAGCAGCACTAGCGGGAGGCATAGCACAGATACGCAGTATTTT.